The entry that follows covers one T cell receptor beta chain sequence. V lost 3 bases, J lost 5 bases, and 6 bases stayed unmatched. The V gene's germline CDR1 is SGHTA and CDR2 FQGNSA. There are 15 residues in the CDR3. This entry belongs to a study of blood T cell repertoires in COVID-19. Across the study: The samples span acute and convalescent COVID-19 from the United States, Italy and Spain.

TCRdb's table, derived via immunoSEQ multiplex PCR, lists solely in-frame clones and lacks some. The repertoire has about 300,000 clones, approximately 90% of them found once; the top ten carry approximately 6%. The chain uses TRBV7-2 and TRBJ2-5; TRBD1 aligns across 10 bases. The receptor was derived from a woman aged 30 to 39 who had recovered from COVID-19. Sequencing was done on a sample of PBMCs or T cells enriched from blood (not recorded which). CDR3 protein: CASSFKTGGGETQYF. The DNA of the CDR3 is TGTGCCAGCAGCTTCAAGACAGGGGGCGGGGAGACCCAGTACTTC.